Sequencing of this T cell receptor beta chain was carried out in a study of CD8 T cells in Susac syndrome. Sequencing of TCR beta was undertaken in CD8+ and CD4+ T cells derived from blood. Relapsing-remitting disease, either stable or active, was present in the multiple sclerosis controls, who were treatment-naive patients. The TEMRA cells underwent FACS enrichment, while the CD8+ and CD4+ T cells underwent negative isolation. This clonotype was counted between two and nine times. RNA was extracted with the RNeasy kit, and a quantity of about 0.45 to 1 ug was reverse transcribed using random hexamers. Across 54 Vbeta and 13 Jbeta, TCR beta CDR3 was amplified with immunoSEQ multiplex PCR. TCRdb independently ran MiXCR on the immunoSEQ multiplex PCR reads; one entry per CDR3 protein. The sample records about 400,000 distinct CDR3 sequences, 85% being singletons. The sample consisted of CD8+ T cells from PBMCs. This sequence was found in a human donor with multiple sclerosis.

The CDR3 coding sequence is TGCGCCAGCAGCCACGGGACAGGGAGGACCGAGCAGTACTTC. This codes for CASSHGTGRTEQYF. This chain joins TRBV5-1 and TRBJ2-7, with 9 bases that match TRBD1. V dropped 4 bases and J dropped 6; count of bases not matched to a gene: 8. This CDR3 contains 14 residues. Germline V CDR1 and CDR2: SGHRS, YFSETQ. The variable domain in full, with the rest retrieved from reference TRBV5-1 and TRBJ2-7, is KAGVTQTPRYLIKTRGQQVTLSCSPISGHRSVSWYQQTPGQGLQFLFEYFSETQRNKGNFPGRFSGRQFSNSRSEMNVSTLELGDSALYLCASSHGTGRTEQYFGPGTRLTVT.